This T cell receptor beta chain was recorded in a study of cytomegalovirus exposure and HLA in healthy donors. It was with 60 Vbeta and 13 Jbeta primers that the PCR ran. Clones were read by immunoSEQ multiplex PCR, and TCRdb kept only the in-frame ones, dropping some. The sample records around 130,000 clones, about 69% being singletons. General observations from the study: In a later analysis, donors in an Asian-associated ancestry cluster reportedly had fewer N-insertions in productive TCRs than the cohort mean. Indistinguishability led to the exclusion of some V segments, TRBV6-2 and TRBV6-3 included.

V dropped 0 bases and J dropped 3 bases, with 15 bases sitting between them. Germline CDR1 LGHNA, CDR2 YSLEER. The CDR3 has 16 residues. Remarks on this clone: No antigen is known for it.

Material for sequencing was PBMCs. This TCR was recovered from a man younger than 40 in good health and CMV-seronegative. The genes are TRBV4-3 and TRBJ2-7; weak D call: TRBD2 (5 bases). The CDR3 spells CASSQDLASRYYEQYF. The CDR3 DNA sequence: TGCGCCAGCAGCCAAGATCTAGCTTCCCGATACTACGAGCAGTACTTC.